The 22 T cell receptor beta chains below come from one sample, sequenced in a study of beta chain features in type 1 diabetes. The investigators reverse transcribed all of the isolated RNA, so they sequenced expressed TCRB transcripts. TCRdb's copy holds only in-frame clones and misses some; the assay was immunoSEQ multiplex PCR. The sample has around 310,000 clones; 8% to 13% are singletons. Input material: naive CD4+ T cells from blood. The receptor set was obtained from a woman younger than 45 in good health.

The chain uses TRBV9 and TRBJ2-1; 7 positions agree with TRBD2. CDR1 and CDR2 from the germline V gene are SGDLS and YYNGEE. This CDR3 has 16 amino acids. Germline trimming cut 4 bases from V and 6 bases from J; bases unmatched to any gene: 13. The CDR3 bases are TGTGCCAGCAGCCGAGCCGCTCTAGCGGAGCCCAATGAGCAGTTCTTC. Amino acids: CASSRAALAEPNEQFF.

This chain links TRBV20-1 with TRBJ2-1; TRBD2 might be the D (5 bases). Germline V gene sequence: CDR1 DFQATT, CDR2 SNEGSKA (reference sequence). V lost 0 bases and J 9 bases, leaving 6 bases between the germline ends. The CDR3 spans 11 residues. CDR3 loop: CSARDRGEQFF. In DNA, the CDR3 is TGCAGTGCTAGAGACCGGGGTGAGCAGTTCTTC.

This clone was recorded a few times. This chain connects TRBV29-1 to TRBJ2-7; maybe TRBD2 (5 bases). The CDR3 consists of 13 residues. Germline CDR1 reads SQVTM; CDR2 reads ANQGSEA. V lost 3 bases to trimming and J lost 1 base, with 10 bases between them. CDR3 sequence: CSVDESGSYEQYF. The CDR3 DNA reads TGCAGCGTTGATGAATCGGGATCCTACGAGCAGTACTTC.

V gene TRBV7-9 combines with J gene TRBJ2-5; TRBD1 aligns across 9 bases. The V and J ends lost 5 bases and 5 bases, in that order; junction bases with no gene match: 9. In germline, CDR1 is SEHNR, CDR2 FQNEAQ (reference sequence). This CDR3 contains 15 residues. CDR3 residues: CASSQTGTGQETQYF. CDR3 bases: TGTGCCAGCAGCCAAACCGGGACAGGGCAGGAGACCCAGTACTTC.

This sequence joins TRBV19 and TRBJ1-2, with a possible D match to TRBD1 (5 bases). Trimming pared 10 bases from V and 0 bases from J, leaving 24 bases between. Germline V lookup: CDR1 LNHDA, CDR2 SQIVND (reference sequence). CDR3 length: 17 amino acids. CDR3 region: CATGNSRTGTSNYGYTF. CDR3 sequence (DNA): TGTGCCACGGGGAATTCAAGGACCGGGACTTCTAACTATGGCTACACCTTC.

This clone was seen a few times. The V gene is TRBV9, the J gene TRBJ2-1, with TRBD2 matching 9 bases. Per germline, CDR1 SGDLS and CDR2 YYNGEE. J was trimmed by 7 bases and V by 4 bases; bases with no gene match: 21. There are 19 residues in the CDR3. The chain's CDR3 is CASSSPRGKIAGERNEQFF. The DNA of the CDR3 is TGTGCCAGCAGCTCCCCTCGGGGGAAAATAGCGGGAGAAAGGAATGAGCAGTTCTTC.

The chain joins TRBV6-5 to TRBJ1-1; TRBD1 aligns across 10 bases. The CDR3 is made up of 14 amino acids. J gave up 4 bases and V 6 bases, and 5 bases lay outside the gene matches. Germline V lookup: CDR1 MNHEY, CDR2 SVGAGI. The CDR3 protein is CASRRDRGGTEAFF. CDR3 DNA: TGTGCCAGCAGAAGGGACAGGGGAGGCACTGAAGCTTTCTTT.

This clone was seen more than once but under ten times. The rearrangement joins TRBV27 to TRBJ1-1; D perhaps matches TRBD1 (6 bases). The CDR3 totals 14 residues. V lost 8 bases and J lost 7, with 20 bases in between. From germline, CDR1 is MNHEY and CDR2 SMNVEV (reference sequence). CDR3 residues: CASSPAQGSVEAFF. The DNA for the CDR3 is TGTGCCAGCTCCCCGGCACAGGGCAGCGTTGAAGCTTTCTTT.

V gene TRBV25-1 combines with J gene TRBJ2-1, with a possible D match to TRBD2 (5 bases). Per germline, CDR1 MGHDK and CDR2 SYGVNS. The CDR3 is 13 amino acids. Trimming pared 3 bases from V and 8 bases from J, leaving 11 bases between. CDR3 sequence: CASSDFTDYEQFF. Here the CDR3 DNA reads TGTGCCAGCAGTGATTTCACGGACTATGAGCAGTTCTTC.

The chain links TRBV18 to TRBJ1-1; D may be TRBD1 (6 bases). CDR1 is KGHSH, CDR2 LQKENI, per germline. Deletions cut 3 bases from V and 1 base from J, with 9 bases between. The CDR3 spans 14 residues. The CDR3 region has the DNA TGTGCCAGCTCACCTGACAGGACGAACACTGAAGCTTTCTTT. It codes for CASSPDRTNTEAFF.

This clone was seen more than once but under ten times. The rearrangement joins TRBV18 to TRBJ2-3; no definite D call. There are 13 residues in the CDR3. The germline CDR1 and CDR2 sequences are KGHSH and LQKENI. The V end lost 5 bases, the J end lost 5 bases, and 11 bases lay between the germline ends. CDR3 nucleotides: TGTGCCAGCTCATCCGCTCCGGGAGATACGCAGTATTTT. It translates to CASSSAPGDTQYF.

The chain has TRBV11-2 and TRBJ2-7, with 10 bases matching TRBD2. This CDR3 contains 16 residues. Germline V gives CDR1 SGHAT, CDR2 FQNNGV. The junction had 11 bases not matched to a gene; V was cut back by 3 bases and J by 6 bases. In DNA form, the CDR3 reads TGTGCCAGCAGCTTCGGTGCTAGCGGGAGTATCGGCGAGCAGTACTTC. Translated, it gives CASSFGASGSIGEQYF.

The rearrangement links TRBV2 to TRBJ1-5, with D maybe TRBD1 (6 bases). There are 17 residues in the CDR3. Per germline, CDR1 SNHLY and CDR2 FYNNEI. Trimming removed 2 bases at V and 3 bases at J, with 17 bases between. As DNA, the CDR3 is TGTGCCAGCAGTGAAACCGGGACAAGGGGAAACAATCAGCCCCAGCATTTT. Translating gives CASSETGTRGNNQPQHF. Full variable domain (missing parts from reference TRBV2 and TRBJ1-5): EPEVTQTPSHQVTQMGQEVILRCVPISNHLYFYWYRQILGQKVEFLVSFYNNEISEKSEIFDDQFSVERPDGSNFTLKIRSTKLEDSAMYFCASSETGTRGNNQPQHFGDGTRLSIL.

This clone was counted only a few times. This chain joins TRBV20-1 and TRBJ2-1; 7 bases line up with TRBD1. Germline loops: CDR1 DFQATT, CDR2 SNEGSKA (reference sequence). CDR3 size: 11 residues. The CDR3 nucleotides are TGCATTGGCCGGGACAGCAGTGAGCAGTTCTTC. It yields the protein CIGRDSSEQFF.

The sample holds a few counts of this clone. The gene calls are TRBV7-2 and TRBJ2-2, with TRBD2 matching over 8 bases. V was clipped by 5 bases and J by 3 bases; unmatched bases: 5. The CDR3 has 15 amino acids. Germline CDR1 SGHTA, CDR2 FQGNSA. This chain's CDR3 is CASSQSGSHTGELFF. The CDR3 DNA reads as TGTGCCAGCAGCCAAAGCGGGAGCCACACCGGGGAGCTGTTTTTT.

The V call is TRBV13, the J call TRBJ1-4; 11 bases align to TRBD1. Unmatched junction bases numbered 0, after V lost 3 bases and J lost 0 bases. Per germline, CDR1 PRHDT and CDR2 FYEKMQ (reference sequence). The CDR3 spans 16 residues. In nucleotides, the CDR3 is TGTGCCAGCAGCTTGGGACAGGGGGCAACTAATGAAAAACTGTTTTTT. Its translation is CASSLGQGATNEKLFF.

This clone was seen only a few times. This chain uses TRBV11-3 with TRBJ2-1; 8 nucleotides agree with TRBD2. Trimming took 8 bases from V and 6 from J; bases not matched to a gene: 6. This CDR3 contains 13 residues. Looked up from germline, CDR1 is SGHNT and CDR2 is YENEEA. The CDR3 here is CASGGLEGNEQFF. The DNA of the CDR3 is TGTGCCAGCGGGGGACTAGAGGGCAATGAGCAGTTCTTC.

The chain carries TRBV6-1 and TRBJ2-1; 8 nucleotides match TRBD2. The CDR3 spans 14 residues. CDR1 and CDR2 from the germline V gene are MNHNS and SASEGT. V was clipped by 4 bases and J by 8 bases; unmatched bases: 7. The CDR3 DNA reads TGTGCCAGCAGTGTAGGGACTAGTCTGGATGAGCAGTTCTTC. Its translation: CASSVGTSLDEQFF.

The chain employs TRBV4-2 and TRBJ2-7; 11 bases fit TRBD2. The junction had 3 bases not matched to a gene; V was cut back by 1 base and J by 4 bases. CDR3 size: 15 residues. CDR1 and CDR2 from the germline V gene are LGHNA and YNFKEQ. CDR3 region: CASSQAASGRYEQYF. The DNA for the CDR3 is TGTGCCAGCAGCCAAGCGGCTAGCGGGAGGTACGAGCAGTACTTC.

This chain joins TRBV18 and TRBJ2-2; 10 nucleotides align to TRBD1. Trimming at V came to 3 bases and at J to 2 bases, leaving 6 bases not matched to a gene. Germline V gene sequence: CDR1 KGHSH, CDR2 LQKENI. The CDR3 contains 17 residues. The CDR3 region has the DNA TGTGCCAGCTCACCGAGGACAGGGGGAACTAACACCGGGGAGCTGTTTTTT. Protein sequence: CASSPRTGGTNTGELFF.

The J gene is TRBJ1-4, the V gene TRBV6-5; 7 bases line up with TRBD1. The CDR3 runs 15 residues. J was trimmed by 0 bases and V by 5 bases; bases with no gene match: 3. Germline assignment: CDR1 MNHEY and CDR2 SVGAGI. The CDR3 DNA sequence: TGTGCCAGCAGTCCCGGGACAGCAACTAATGAAAAACTGTTTTTT. Translating it yields CASSPGTATNEKLFF.

The gene calls are TRBV29-1 and TRBJ2-5; the match to TRBD2 covers 8 bases. The germline CDR1 and CDR2 sequences are SQVTM and ANQGSEA. The trim removed 5 bases at V and 3 bases at J, leaving 5 bases unmatched. The CDR3 totals 13 residues. The CDR3 sequence is CSVRGAGEETQYF. The DNA of the CDR3 is TGCAGCGTTAGGGGAGCGGGAGAAGAGACCCAGTACTTC.